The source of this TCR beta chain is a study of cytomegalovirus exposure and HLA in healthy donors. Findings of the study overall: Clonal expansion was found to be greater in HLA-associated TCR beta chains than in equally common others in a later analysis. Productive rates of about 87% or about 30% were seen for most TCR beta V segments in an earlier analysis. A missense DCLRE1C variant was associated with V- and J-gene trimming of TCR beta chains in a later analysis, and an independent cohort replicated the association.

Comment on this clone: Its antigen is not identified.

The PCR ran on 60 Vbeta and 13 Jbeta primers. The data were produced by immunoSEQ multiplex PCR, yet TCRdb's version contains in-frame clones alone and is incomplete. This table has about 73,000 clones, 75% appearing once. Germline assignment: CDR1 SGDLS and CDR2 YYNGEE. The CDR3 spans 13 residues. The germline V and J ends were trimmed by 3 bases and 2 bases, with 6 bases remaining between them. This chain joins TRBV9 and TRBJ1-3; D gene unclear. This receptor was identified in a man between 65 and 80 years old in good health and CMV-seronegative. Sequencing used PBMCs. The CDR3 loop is CASSASTGNTIYF. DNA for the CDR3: TGTGCCAGCAGCGCCAGTACTGGAAACACCATATATTTT.